The 8 T cell receptor beta chains presented below share a single source sample, sequenced in a study of cytomegalovirus exposure and HLA in healthy donors. The PCR ran on 60 Vbeta and 13 Jbeta primers. Sequencing was performed with immunoSEQ multiplex PCR; in TCRdb, only in-frame clones are kept and a portion is missing. The data show about 120,000 clones, 50% to 70% seen once. Specimen: PBMCs. All receptors derive from a woman in her thirties or forties in good health and CMV-seropositive.

CDR3 in amino acids: CASSLGAGEYEQFF. The DNA of the CDR3 is TGTGCCAGCAGCTTAGGGGCGGGAGAGTATGAGCAGTTCTTC. This rearrangement joins TRBV7-6 to TRBJ2-1; the match to TRBD2 covers 7 bases. Trimming at V came to 1 base and at J to 8 bases, leaving 5 bases not matched to a gene. The V gene's germline CDR1 is SGHVS and CDR2 FNYEAQ. This CDR3 is 14 amino acids long.

The chain employs TRBV5-8 and TRBJ2-5; maybe TRBD2 (6 bases). Germline CDR1 is SGHTS and CDR2 is YDEGEE. The CDR3 covers 15 residues. Trimming took 5 bases from V and 2 from J, leaving 16 bases between them. The CDR3 protein is CASSYPGLAQETQYF. CDR3 DNA sequence: TGTGCCAGCAGTTATCCGGGACTTGCTCAAGAGACCCAGTACTTC.

The genes are TRBV28 and TRBJ1-1, with TRBD1 matching over 11 bases. Germline loops: CDR1 MDHEN, CDR2 SYDVKM. After removal of 6 bases from V and 6 bases from J, the junction contained 9 bases not matched to a gene. The CDR3 is 15 residues long. The CDR3 DNA is TGTGCCAGCAGCACCACCGGGACAGGGGGATCTGAAGCTTTCTTT. Residues: CASSTTGTGGSEAFF. The whole variable domain, remainder taken from reference TRBV28 and TRBJ1-1, is DVKVTQSSRYLVKRTGEKVFLECVQDMDHENMFWYRQDPGLGLRLIYFSYDVKMKEKGDIPEGYSVSREKKERFSLILESASTNQTSMYLCASSTTGTGGSEAFFGQGTRLTVV.

The chain has TRBV5-5 and TRBJ1-2; the match to TRBD1 covers 7 bases. CDR1 and CDR2 from the germline V gene are SGHKS and YYEKEE (reference sequence). Trimming removed 5 bases from V and 2 bases from J; junction bases left unmatched: 9. The CDR3 length is 15 residues. CDR3 sequence reads: CASRFDREVNYGYTF. The CDR3, as DNA: TGTGCCAGCAGATTCGACAGGGAGGTAAACTATGGCTACACCTTC.

V gene TRBV4-3 combines with J gene TRBJ2-1, with TRBD2 as a possible D gene (6 bases). Per germline, CDR1 LGHNA and CDR2 YSLEER. The ends were cut back, 1 base at V and 4 bases at J, with 14 bases in the middle. The CDR3 totals 16 residues. CDR3 in amino acids: CASSQGGIPLYNEQFF. CDR3 DNA: TGCGCCAGCAGCCAAGGCGGGATCCCACTATACAATGAGCAGTTCTTC.

The V and J genes are TRBV9 and TRBJ1-2, with D perhaps matching TRBD1 (5 bases). CDR1 and CDR2 from the germline V gene are SGDLS and YYNGEE. This CDR3 has 15 residues. V shed 3 bases and J shed 5 bases, with 17 bases lying between them. The CDR3 nucleotides are TGTGCCAGCAGCGGCGGGACTGTCACCCCGTATGGCTACACCTTC. Residues: CASSGGTVTPYGYTF.

J is TRBJ1-1 and V is TRBV19, with D unresolved. V lost 3 bases and J lost 6, with 14 bases in between. CDR3 size: 14 residues. CDR1 and CDR2 (germline): LNHDA, SQIVND (reference sequence). CDR3 region: CASSIQASAAEAFF. The CDR3 coding sequence is TGTGCCAGTAGTATTCAGGCGTCTGCTGCTGAAGCTTTCTTT.

This clone was detected only once. This rearrangement joins TRBV7-9 to TRBJ2-1; D call uncertain. Trimming pared 2 bases from V and 6 bases from J, leaving 5 bases between. CDR1 is SEHNR, CDR2 FQNEAQ, per germline (reference sequence). The CDR3 is 12 residues long. CDR3 sequence: CASSLTINEQFF. The DNA of the CDR3 is TGTGCCAGCAGCTTAACTATCAATGAGCAGTTCTTC.